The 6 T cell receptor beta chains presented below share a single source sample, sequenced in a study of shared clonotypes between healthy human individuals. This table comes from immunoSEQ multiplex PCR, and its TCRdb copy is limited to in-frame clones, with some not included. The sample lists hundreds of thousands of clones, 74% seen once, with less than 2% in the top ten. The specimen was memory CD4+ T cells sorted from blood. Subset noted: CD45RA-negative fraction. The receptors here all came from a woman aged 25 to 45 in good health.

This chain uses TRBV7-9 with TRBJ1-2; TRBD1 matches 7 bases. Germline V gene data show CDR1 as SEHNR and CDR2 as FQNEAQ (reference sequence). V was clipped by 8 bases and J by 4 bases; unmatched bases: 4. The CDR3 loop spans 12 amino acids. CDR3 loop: CASRQGGYGYTF. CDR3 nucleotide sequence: TGTGCCAGCCGACAGGGTGGCTATGGCTACACCTTC.

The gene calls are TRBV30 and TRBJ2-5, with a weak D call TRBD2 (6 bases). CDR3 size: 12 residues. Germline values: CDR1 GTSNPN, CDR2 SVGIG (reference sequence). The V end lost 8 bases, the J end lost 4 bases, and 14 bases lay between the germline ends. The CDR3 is CAGVRGGETQYF. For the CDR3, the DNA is TGTGCCGGCGTGAGGGGAGGAGAGACCCAGTACTTC. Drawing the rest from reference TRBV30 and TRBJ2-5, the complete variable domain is SQTIHQWPATLVQPVGSPLSLECTVEGTSNPNLYWYRQAAGRGLQLLFYSVGIGQISSEVPQNLSASRPQDRQFILSSKKLLLSDSGFYLCAGVRGGETQYFGPGTRLLVL.

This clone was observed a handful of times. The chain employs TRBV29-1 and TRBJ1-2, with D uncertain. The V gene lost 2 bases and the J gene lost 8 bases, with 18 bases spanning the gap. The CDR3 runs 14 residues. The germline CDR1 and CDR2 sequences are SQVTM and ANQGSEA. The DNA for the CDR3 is TGCAGCGTTGAAAGAGAATGGGATAGGGCAGGCTACACCTTC. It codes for CSVEREWDRAGYTF.

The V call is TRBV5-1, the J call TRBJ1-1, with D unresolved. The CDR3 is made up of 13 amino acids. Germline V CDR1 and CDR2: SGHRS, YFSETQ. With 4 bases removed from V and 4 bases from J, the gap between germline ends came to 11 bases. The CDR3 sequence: CASSPGEATEAFF. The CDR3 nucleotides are TGCGCCAGCAGCCCTGGAGAGGCCACTGAAGCTTTCTTT.

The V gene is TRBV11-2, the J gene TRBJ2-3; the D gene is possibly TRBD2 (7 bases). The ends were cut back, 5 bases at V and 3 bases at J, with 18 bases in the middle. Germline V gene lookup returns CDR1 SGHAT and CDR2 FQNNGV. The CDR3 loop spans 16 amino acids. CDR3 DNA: TGTGCCAGCAGCCCGGGAGGTTGGGGGCAAACAGATACGCAGTATTTT. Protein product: CASSPGGWGQTDTQYF.

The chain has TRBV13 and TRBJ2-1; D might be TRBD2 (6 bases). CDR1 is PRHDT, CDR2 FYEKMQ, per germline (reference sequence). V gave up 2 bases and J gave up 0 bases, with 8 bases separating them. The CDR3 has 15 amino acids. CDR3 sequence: CASSLRRGSYNEQFF. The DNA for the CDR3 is TGTGCCAGCAGCTTAAGGCGGGGCTCCTACAATGAGCAGTTCTTC.